A few counts support the clone carrying this T cell receptor (beta chain). Its matching antigen is unknown. Assay: immunoSEQ multiplex PCR; the TCRdb copy retains only in-frame clones and omits some. The sample consists of some 24,000 clones, about 81% of them appearing once. Specified time point: cycle 4 day 1 (C4D1), after 6 weeks of nivolumab. Exposure to brentuximab vedotin varied, and each patient had relapsed following autologous stem cell transplantation. The CDR3 runs 14 residues. Trimming removed 6 bases from V and 4 bases from J; junction bases left unmatched: 5. Germline values: CDR1 MDHEN, CDR2 SYDVKM. The data stem from a study of PD-1 blockade in classical Hodgkin lymphoma. Study-wide results and caveats: Complete responders had baseline diversity similar to newly diagnosed patients. The origin of the repertoire differences remains undefined, with disease activity or prior therapy as possible causes. Reports indicated that newly diagnosed patients had lower baseline TCR diversity than healthy donors did.

The source of this sequence is a human donor with classical Hodgkin lymphoma. The sequencing used peripheral blood mononuclear cells (PBMCs), collected before the fourth cycle of nivolumab. This chain links TRBV28 with TRBJ2-1, with TRBD1 matching 8 bases. CDR3 loop: CASSSGQEYNEQFF. The CDR3 bases are TGTGCCAGCAGCTCGGGACAGGAATACAATGAGCAGTTCTTC.